These 15 T cell receptor beta chains were sequenced from one sample in a study of CD8 T cells in ankylosing spondylitis. TCRdb independently ran MiXCR on the 5' RACE reads; one entry per CDR3 protein. Of approximately 69,000 distinct CDR3 sequences in the sample, about 5.4% are singletons; the top ten hold 2.2%. Sequenced material: blood, either unsorted or a sorted T cell fraction (not recorded which). These receptors originate from a male donor with ankylosing spondylitis or in good health (not recorded which).

This clonotype was observed many times. The chain is built from TRBV6-5 and TRBJ2-7; 10 bases agree with TRBD1. The CDR3 covers 15 residues. Germline CDR1 and CDR2: MNHEY and SVGAGI. V was clipped by 5 bases and J by 6 bases; unmatched bases: 10. This chain's CDR3 is CASSAPPGQGLEQYF. CDR3 coding DNA: TGTGCCAGCAGTGCGCCTCCGGGACAGGGGCTCGAGCAGTACTTC.

This clonotype was found a few times. V and J are TRBV5-1 and TRBJ1-1; TRBD1 matches at 7 bases. The J segment lost 4 bases and the V segment lost 2 bases, leaving 20 bases of the junction unmatched. This CDR3 has 19 amino acids. Germline-derived CDR1 and CDR2 are SGHRS and YFSETQ. The chain's CDR3 is CASSLEVAAGGRVGTEAFF. In DNA form, the CDR3 reads TGCGCCAGCAGCTTAGAGGTGGCAGCAGGGGGGCGCGTGGGCACTGAAGCTTTCTTT.

This clonotype was detected ten times or more. V is TRBV12-3 or TRBV12-4 and J is TRBJ1-1, with D tentatively TRBD1 (5 bases). The CDR3 sequence is 14 residues long. Trimming removed 6 bases at V and 4 bases at J, with 15 bases between. The CDR3 region is CASSWGRSGTEAFF. The CDR3 region has the DNA TGTGCCAGCAGCTGGGGACGGTCGGGCACTGAAGCTTTCTTT.

This clonotype was observed at least ten times. The chain employs TRBV27 and TRBJ2-7; the match to TRBD2 covers 10 bases. CDR3 length equals 15 residues. CDR1 MNHEY and CDR2 SMNVEV come from the germline V gene (reference sequence). V shed 4 bases, J shed 0 bases, and the junction held 3 bases outside the gene matches. The CDR3 protein is CASSSTSGASYEQYF. The CDR3 nucleotides are TGTGCCAGCAGTTCTACTAGCGGGGCCTCCTACGAGCAGTACTTC.

This clonotype was detected many times. The chain is built from TRBV29-1 and TRBJ1-1, with no clear D. Trimming cost V 4 bases and J 8 bases, with 11 bases left between them. In germline, CDR1 is SQVTM, CDR2 ANQGSEA. The CDR3 is 11 amino acids. Here the CDR3 DNA reads TGCAGCGTTGTTTTGCCAGACGAAGCTTTCTTT. Amino acid sequence: CSVVLPDEAFF.

This clonotype was found many times. V is TRBV4-1 and J is TRBJ1-1; no clear D. Germline values: CDR1 MGHRA, CDR2 YSYEKL. V lost 0 bases to trimming and J lost 1 base, with 9 bases between them. CDR3 length: 15 amino acids. The CDR3 sequence is CASSQEYGGNTEAFF. The CDR3 DNA reads as TGCGCCAGCAGCCAAGAGTACGGAGGGAACACTGAAGCTTTCTTT.

This clonotype was observed many times. The V call is TRBV4-3, the J call TRBJ1-1; D gene unclear. The CDR3 loop spans 12 amino acids. The V gene lost 4 bases and the J gene lost 2 bases, with 5 bases spanning the gap. Germline CDR1 reads LGHNA; CDR2 reads YSLEER. Here the CDR3 reads CASSRTNTEAFF. Here the CDR3 DNA reads TGCGCCAGCAGCCGAACCAACACTGAAGCTTTCTTT.

This clonotype was picked up many times. The V gene is TRBV12-2, the J gene TRBJ2-1; the D segment call TRBD2 is taken from the table without a DNA check. TRBV12-2 is deemed a pseudogene. The CDR3 spans 19 residues. DNA for the CDR3: TGTGCAAGTCGCTCCGGACTAGCGGGGGAGCTGATGGTCTACAATGAGCAGTTCTTC. The encoded protein is CASRSGLAGELMVYNEQFF.

This clonotype was detected a few times. The chain employs TRBV12-3 or TRBV12-4 and TRBJ2-2; no firm D call. The CDR3 extends over 15 amino acids. Trimming pared 1 base from V and 1 base from J, leaving 7 bases between. The CDR3 sequence: CASSLEFLNTGELFF. The CDR3 DNA sequence: TGTGCCAGCAGTTTAGAATTTCTGAACACCGGGGAGCTGTTTTTT.

This clonotype was detected ten times or more. This chain joins TRBV9 and TRBJ2-7, with D maybe TRBD2 (6 bases). CDR1 is SGDLS and CDR2 is YYNGEE in the germline V gene. V was trimmed by 4 bases and J by 2 bases, leaving 19 bases between them. CDR3 size: 16 residues. Here the CDR3 reads CASSPNPGTEPYEQYF. In DNA, the CDR3 is TGTGCCAGCAGCCCAAATCCCGGGACTGAACCCTACGAGCAGTACTTC.

This clonotype was recorded many times. The CDR3 reads CSVEDRPGQGHNEQYF. The CDR3 nucleotides read TGCAGCGTTGAAGATAGGCCGGGACAGGGGCATAACGAGCAGTACTTC. The chain links TRBV29-1 to TRBJ2-7; 10 nucleotides match TRBD1. The CDR3 extends over 16 amino acids. V dropped 0 bases and J dropped 5; count of bases not matched to a gene: 10. CDR1 is SQVTM, CDR2 ANQGSEA, per germline.

This clonotype has a count of ten or more. The V call is TRBV7-2, the J call TRBJ2-7, with 8 bases fitting TRBD2. In germline, CDR1 is SGHTA, CDR2 FQGNSA. Trimming cost V 1 base and J 2 bases; bases outside gene matches: 1. The CDR3 spans 14 residues. The CDR3 is CASSLVAGTYEQYF. CDR3 in DNA: TGTGCCAGCAGCTTAGTAGCGGGGACCTACGAGCAGTACTTC.

This clonotype was observed many times. V is TRBV3-1 and J is TRBJ2-7; D assignment may be TRBD1 or TRBD2 (5 bases each). The V gene lost 0 bases and the J gene lost 1 base, with 16 bases spanning the gap. The CDR3 runs to 17 residues. Germline V gives CDR1 LGHDT, CDR2 YNNKEL (reference sequence). CDR3 sequence reads: CASSQELSTGGSYEQYF. As DNA, the CDR3 is TGTGCCAGCAGCCAAGAATTGAGCACAGGAGGTTCCTACGAGCAGTACTTC.

Turning to this clonotype: Since a much larger clone is just one base distant, this may be a read error. This sequence joins TRBV4-2 and TRBJ2-7; D tentatively fits TRBD1 or TRBD2 (5 bases each). The germline gives CDR1 LGHNA, CDR2 YNFKEQ. This CDR3 spans 13 amino acids. The ends were cut back, 8 bases at V and 6 bases at J, with 17 bases in the middle. The CDR3 spells CASGPALGREQYF. CDR3 DNA sequence: TGTGCCAGCGGCCCCGCCCTGGGACGCGAGCAGTACTTC.

This clonotype occurred many times. This sequence joins TRBV7-6 and TRBJ2-7; a possible D gene is TRBD1 (6 bases). The CDR3 totals 14 residues. Trimming cost V 1 base and J 3 bases, with 10 bases left between them. Germline CDR1 and CDR2: SGHVS and FNYEAQ. CDR3 sequence reads: CASSLDTGSYEQYF. The CDR3 bases are TGTGCCAGCAGCTTAGATACAGGGAGCTACGAGCAGTACTTC.